The 27 T cell receptor beta chains listed next were all sequenced from one sample in a study of T-cell reconstitution after alpha-beta-depleted transplantation in children. The TCRbeta library incorporated unique molecular identifiers. From the PCR reads, TCRdb called clonotypes with MiXCR, one entry per CDR3 protein. The sample holds some 550,000 distinct CDR3 sequences, 23% seen once. The sequences come from PBMCs, mostly from graft donor cells, collected 360 days after TCRalphabeta/CD19-depleted stem cell transplant. These receptors were collected from a boy under three years old who had a stem cell transplant for acute myeloid leukemia, so the T cells may come from the graft donor.

This clonotype was observed a handful of times. The chain links TRBV5-1 to TRBJ2-3, with D perhaps TRBD1 or TRBD2 (5 bases each). The germline V and J ends were trimmed by 0 bases and 0 bases, with 14 bases remaining between them. This CDR3 has 17 amino acids. Germline V gene lookup returns CDR1 SGHRS and CDR2 YFSETQ. In nucleotides, the CDR3 is TGCGCCAGCAGCTTGGGTGGGGGTCTCGGTAGCACAGATACGCAGTATTTT. Amino acid sequence: CASSLGGGLGSTDTQYF. Supplemented by reference TRBV5-1 and TRBJ2-3, the full variable domain reads KAGVTQTPRYLIKTRGQQVTLSCSPISGHRSVSWYQQTPGQGLQFLFEYFSETQRNKGNFPGRFSGRQFSNSRSEMNVSTLELGDSALYLCASSLGGGLGSTDTQYFGPGTRLTVL.

The V call is TRBV29-1, the J call TRBJ2-7; the match to TRBD1 covers 10 bases. Germline V gives CDR1 SQVTM, CDR2 ANQGSEA. With 3 bases clipped from V and 5 bases from J, the junction kept 7 bases outside the gene matches. This CDR3 is built from 14 residues. CDR3 sequence (DNA): TGCAGCGTTGAGGGGACAGGGGAAGTTAACGAGCAGTACTTC. As protein: CSVEGTGEVNEQYF.

The rearrangement joins TRBV7-8 to TRBJ2-1; 8 bases are shared with TRBD2. This CDR3 spans 15 amino acids. CDR1 SGHVS and CDR2 FQNEAQ come from the germline V gene. Trimming took 1 base from V and 6 from J; bases not matched to a gene: 5. The CDR3 DNA reads as TGTGCCAGCAGCTTAGGGGGACTAGGCGTCAATGAGCAGTTCTTC. It yields the protein CASSLGGLGVNEQFF. Full variable domain (outside the CDR3, taken from reference TRBV7-8 and TRBJ2-1): GAGVSQSPRYKVAKRGQDVALRCDPISGHVSLFWYQQALGQGPEFLTYFQNEAQLDKSGLPSDRFFAERPEGSVSTLKIQRTQQEDSAVYLCASSLGGLGVNEQFFGPGTRLTVL.

This clonotype has at least ten counts. V usage is TRBV12-3 or TRBV12-4 and J usage is TRBJ2-5; D is uncertain. The CDR3 runs to 11 residues. Trimming took 7 bases from V and 5 from J, leaving 8 bases between them. The CDR3 bases are TGTGCCAGCACGTCCGGGGAGACCCAGTACTTC. Translation: CASTSGETQYF.

This clonotype was counted only a few times. CDR3 bases: TGTGCCAGCAGTGAAAGGGACAGGATGACCTATGGCTACACCTTC. Its protein product is CASSERDRMTYGYTF. This rearrangement joins TRBV6-1 to TRBJ1-2; 8 nucleotides line up with TRBD1. Germline CDR1 and CDR2: MNHNS and SASEGT. CDR3 length equals 15 residues. V gave up 2 bases and J gave up 4 bases; unmatched junction bases: 6.

The chain has TRBV12-3 or TRBV12-4 and TRBJ2-1; 10 bases align to TRBD2. The CDR3 runs 16 residues. V lost 1 base and J lost 6; bases outside the gene matches: 6. This CDR3 is CASSLVLAGATNEQFF. CDR3 nucleotide sequence: TGTGCCAGCAGTTTAGTGCTAGCGGGGGCCACCAATGAGCAGTTCTTC.

In its sample, this clonotype was seen a few times. The chain recombines TRBV5-1 with TRBJ2-3; 15 bases map to TRBD2. V lost 4 bases and J lost 2; bases outside the gene matches: 8. Germline V gene data show CDR1 as SGHRS and CDR2 as YFSETQ. This CDR3 region has 18 residues. CDR3 bases: TGCGCCAGCAGCCTGCCGGGACTAGCGGGGGGCCTCACAGATACGCAGTATTTT. Its translation is CASSLPGLAGGLTDTQYF.

The chain links TRBV12-3 or TRBV12-4 to TRBJ1-3, with 7 bases identical to TRBD1. The trim removed 6 bases at V and 4 bases at J, leaving 3 bases unmatched. The CDR3 covers 13 residues. DNA of the CDR3: TGTGCCAGCAGGTGGACAGGAGGAAACACCATATATTTT. The encoded protein is CASRWTGGNTIYF.

The V gene is TRBV11-2, the J gene TRBJ2-1; D remains unclear. Per germline, CDR1 SGHAT and CDR2 FQNNGV. V dropped 3 bases and J dropped 4 bases, with 13 bases sitting between them. The CDR3 sequence is 15 residues long. The CDR3 DNA reads TGTGCCAGCAGCTTCCGCGCGAACCAGTACAATGAGCAGTTCTTC. Encoded protein: CASSFRANQYNEQFF.

This clonotype has a handful of counts. The CDR3 spells CASTGNQETQYF. The CDR3 coding sequence is TGTGCCAGTACAGGGAACCAAGAGACCCAGTACTTC. J is TRBJ2-5 and V is TRBV7-9; D perhaps matches TRBD1 (6 bases). CDR1 is SEHNR and CDR2 is FQNEAQ in the germline V gene (reference sequence). Trimming stripped 9 bases from V and 0 bases from J, with 8 bases between. The CDR3 extends over 12 amino acids.

This chain links TRBV12-3 or TRBV12-4 with TRBJ2-7; D could derive from TRBD1 or TRBD2 (5 bases each). Trimming took 6 bases from V and 9 from J, leaving 21 bases between them. This CDR3 is 14 amino acids long. The CDR3 bases are TGTGCCAGCAGCCCGGCGAGGGGCCTGGGCGCGCAGTACTTC. Protein sequence: CASSPARGLGAQYF.

In its sample, this clonotype was seen many times. V is TRBV11-2 and J is TRBJ2-3; 11 bases are a match to TRBD2. Germline-derived CDR1 and CDR2 are SGHAT and FQNNGV. This CDR3 comprises 15 residues. The ends lost 3 bases at V and 5 bases at J; junction bases unmatched: 4. The CDR3 DNA reads TGTGCCAGCAGCTTTAGCGGGGGGGCGAGAGATACGCAGTATTTT. It is translated as CASSFSGGARDTQYF.

The chain combines TRBV21-1 with TRBJ2-2; the tabulated D call, TRBD1, remains unverified against the DNA. TRBV21-1 is a documented pseudogene. The CDR3 sequence is 14 residues long. CDR3 coding DNA: TGTGCCAGCAGCAGGGAGCGAGGGGCCGGGGAGCTGTTTTTT. This encodes CASSRERGAGELFF.

Ten or more counts support this clonotype. This chain uses TRBV2 with TRBJ1-2, with D maybe TRBD1 (6 bases). V was shortened by 7 bases and J by 4 bases, with 13 bases between the two germline ends. This CDR3 region has 13 residues. Germline loops: CDR1 SNHLY, CDR2 FYNNEI. The DNA for the CDR3 is TGTGCCAGCAAGGCAGGGGTCGGCTATGGCTACACCTTC. It is translated as CASKAGVGYGYTF.

In this sample, this clonotype turned up many times. This chain connects TRBV20-1 to TRBJ1-1, with D perhaps matching TRBD1 (6 bases). The germline CDR1 and CDR2 sequences are DFQATT and SNEGSKA (reference sequence). The CDR3 sequence is 14 residues long. V gave up 4 bases and J gave up 2 bases, with 14 bases separating them. As DNA, the CDR3 is TGCAGTGCTAAACAGGGACGGGGTAACACTGAAGCTTTCTTT. This translates into CSAKQGRGNTEAFF.

This clonotype showed up just a few times. The V call is TRBV10-3, the J call TRBJ2-7; 7 bases align to TRBD1. CDR1 and CDR2 from the germline V gene are ENHRY and SYGVKD. Trimming removed 9 bases from V and 1 base from J; junction bases left unmatched: 12. This CDR3 has 15 amino acids. CDR3 DNA: TGTGCCATATCGGTAGTGGACAGGTCGTCCTACGAGCAGTACTTC. As protein: CAISVVDRSSYEQYF.

The V call is TRBV5-6, the J call TRBJ2-5; D tentatively fits TRBD1 or TRBD2 (5 bases each). Germline V gives CDR1 SGHDT, CDR2 YYEEEE. The CDR3 consists of 16 residues. The V end was cut by 0 bases, the J end by 2 bases, with 14 bases between. In DNA, the CDR3 is TGTGCCAGCAGCTTGGCGCCGGGACGAGCGCAAGAGACCCAGTACTTC. It yields the protein CASSLAPGRAQETQYF. The entire variable domain, with the rest obtained from reference TRBV5-6 and TRBJ2-5, is as follows: DAGVTQSPTHLIKTRGQQVTLRCSPKSGHDTVSWYQQALGQGPQFIFQYYEEEERQRGNFPDRFSGHQFPNYSSELNVNALLLGDSALYLCASSLAPGRAQETQYFGPGTRLLVL.

The chain couples TRBV12-3 or TRBV12-4 to TRBJ2-6; D gene uncertain. Trimming took 3 bases from V and 0 from J, leaving 6 bases between them. CDR3 length equals 15 residues. In DNA, the CDR3 is TGTGCCAGCAGTTTTGACCGCTCTGGGGCCAACGTCCTGACTTTC. Translation gives CASSFDRSGANVLTF.

V and J are TRBV20-1 and TRBJ1-5; 7 positions agree with TRBD1. Germline V gives CDR1 DFQATT, CDR2 SNEGSKA (reference sequence). The CDR3 has 15 residues. Germline trimming cut 3 bases from V and 3 bases from J; bases unmatched to any gene: 8. The DNA of the CDR3 is TGCAGTGCTAGCTCTAACAGGGGCTCCAATCAGCCCCAGCATTTT. Its protein product is CSASSNRGSNQPQHF.

This clonotype occurred a few times. V is TRBV7-8 and J is TRBJ2-3; D possibly matches TRBD1 or TRBD2 (6 bases each). The CDR3 consists of 16 residues. Germline V gives CDR1 SGHVS, CDR2 FQNEAQ. Trimming shortened V by 8 bases and J by 1 base, and 19 bases separated the two germline ends. CDR3 nucleotide sequence: TGTGCCAGCCTTTGGGGGGCGGGCGGGGGCACAGATACGCAGTATTTT. Its protein is CASLWGAGGGTDTQYF.

The chain couples TRBV18 to TRBJ2-5; 9 bases agree with TRBD2. The CDR3 runs 19 residues. CDR1 is KGHSH and CDR2 is LQKENI in the germline V gene. J lost 3 bases, V lost 0 bases, and 14 bases had no gene match. Written as DNA, the CDR3 is TGTGCCAGCTCACCACCGCAACTACAGCAAGCGGGGGGAAAAGAGACCCAGTACTTC. Translated: CASSPPQLQQAGGKETQYF.

For this clonotype: Since no conserved phenylalanine or tryptophan closes the CDR3, a read error is the likely cause. The V and J genes are TRBV9 and TRBJ2-1; a possible D gene is TRBD1 (6 bases). Germline V gene sequence: CDR1 SGDLS, CDR2 YYNGEE. The V gene lost 4 bases and the J gene lost 0 bases, with 8 bases spanning the gap. This CDR3 contains 14 residues. In DNA, the CDR3 is TGTGCCAGCAGCAAAGGGGGCTCCTACAATGAGCAGTTCTCC. This sequence encodes CASSKGGSYNEQFS.

This clonotype has at least ten counts. The genes are TRBV7-2 and TRBJ2-5; D is unresolved. CDR3 length: 14 residues. Germline V gives CDR1 SGHTA, CDR2 FQGNSA. V was trimmed by 5 bases and J by 4 bases, leaving 14 bases between them. The DNA of the CDR3 is TGTGCCAGCAGCATCCCCGGTGTCCCAGAGACCCAGTACTTC. Residues: CASSIPGVPETQYF.

The chain uses TRBV12-3 or TRBV12-4 and TRBJ2-5; unclear D gene. The CDR3 totals 12 residues. V lost 6 bases and J lost 3, with 8 bases in between. CDR3 region: CASSLIEETQYF. The CDR3 DNA reads TGTGCCAGCAGCCTTATAGAAGAGACCCAGTACTTC.

Ten or more counts support this clonotype. The V call is TRBV5-6, the J call TRBJ2-7, with TRBD1 identical over 8 bases. The V gene's germline CDR1 is SGHDT and CDR2 YYEEEE. V shed 4 bases, J shed 3 bases, and the junction held 6 bases outside the gene matches. This CDR3 is built from 14 residues. The CDR3 spells CASSRDRRYYEQYF. CDR3 bases: TGTGCCAGCAGCCGGGACAGGCGATACTACGAGCAGTACTTC.

In its sample, this clonotype was seen many times. The chain is built from TRBV5-1 and TRBJ2-1; possible D gene TRBD2, 6 bases. CDR1 and CDR2 (germline): SGHRS, YFSETQ. V lost 0 bases to trimming and J lost 3 bases, with 10 bases between them. The CDR3 runs to 15 residues. CDR3 sequence: CASSLERGGYNEQFF. The CDR3 DNA follows: TGCGCCAGCAGCTTGGAGAGGGGAGGCTACAATGAGCAGTTCTTC. The full variable domain, completed using reference TRBV5-1 and TRBJ2-1, is KAGVTQTPRYLIKTRGQQVTLSCSPISGHRSVSWYQQTPGQGLQFLFEYFSETQRNKGNFPGRFSGRQFSNSRSEMNVSTLELGDSALYLCASSLERGGYNEQFFGPGTRLTVL.

This clonotype has just a few counts. V is TRBV20-1 and J is TRBJ2-3; TRBD1 aligns across 7 bases. The CDR3 is 13 residues long. The germline gives CDR1 DFQATT, CDR2 SNEGSKA (reference sequence). The CDR3 here is CRLGQAGTDTQYF. DNA for the CDR3: TGCAGACTCGGACAGGCGGGCACAGATACGCAGTATTTT.